What follows describes a single T cell receptor (beta chain). Its antigen is not identified. The survey-level immunoSEQ assay was used. Produced via immunoSEQ multiplex PCR; TCRdb's table is partial and in-frame only. The sample lists just under 35,000 clones, about 65% occurring once. V was cut by 11 bases and J by 0 bases, with 12 bases left in between. This CDR3 has 13 amino acids. Per germline, CDR1 MGHRA and CDR2 YSYEKL. This entry is derived from a study of STAT5B mutations in CD4+ large granular lymphocyte leukemia. Study-level results: Patient CD4-sorted repertoires stayed more clonal than healthy ones after leukemic-clone removal. No patients shared main leukemic clonotypes, though 20% to 25% appeared at low frequency elsewhere. TRBV06-family usage was enriched in top patient clones (8/27) versus controls (2/35).

The clonotype comes from a human donor in good health. The rearrangement joins TRBV4-1 to TRBJ2-3; D uncertain. The sequencing input was CD4+ T cells from blood buffy coats. The CDR3 sequence: CAVGSPSTDTQYF. The CDR3 nucleotides read TGCGCCGTAGGCTCCCCTAGCACAGATACGCAGTATTTT.